One sample yielded the 5 T cell receptor beta chains listed below, sequenced in a study of T cells after yellow fever vaccination. TCRdb reprocessed the 5' RACE reads with MiXCR, giving one entry per CDR3 protein. The table includes roughly 330,000 distinct CDR3 sequences, 6.5% to 8.5% detected once. This sample comprised PBMCs, obtained around 45 days after the first yellow fever vaccination. The receptors originated from a man aged 18 to 35 who received the YFV17D yellow fever vaccine.

This chain joins TRBV6-1 and TRBJ1-2; unclear D gene. CDR3 length: 15 amino acids. Trimming cost V 5 bases and J 4 bases, with 17 bases left between them. CDR1 is MNHNS, CDR2 SASEGT, per germline. CDR3 nucleotide sequence: TGTGCCAGCAGTCCAAGTCGGCGGGCCGTCTATGGCTACACCTTC. Its translation: CASSPSRRAVYGYTF.

The rearrangement uses TRBV5-6 and TRBJ1-6; D remains unclear. This CDR3 region has 14 residues. Trimming took 0 bases from V and 6 from J, leaving 7 bases between them. Germline-derived CDR1 and CDR2 are SGHDT and YYEEEE. The CDR3 region is CASSLVGSNSPLHF. The CDR3, as DNA: TGTGCCAGCAGCTTGGTTGGGAGTAATTCACCCCTCCACTTT. Based on the CDR3 plus reference TRBV5-6 and TRBJ1-6, the full variable domain is DAGVTQSPTHLIKTRGQQVTLRCSPKSGHDTVSWYQQALGQGPQFIFQYYEEEERQRGNFPDRFSGHQFPNYSSELNVNALLLGDSALYLCASSLVGSNSPLHFGNGTRLTVT.

There are a few counts of this clonotype. The rearrangement uses TRBV14 and TRBJ2-2, with D possibly TRBD2 on 7 matching bases. Trimming took 7 bases from V and 7 from J, leaving 19 bases between them. The CDR3 sequence is 15 residues long. Germline values: CDR1 SGHDN, CDR2 FVKESK. The DNA for the CDR3 is TGTGCCAGCACCCGAACGGGGGGCCGGAACGGGGAGCTGTTTTTT. This encodes CASTRTGGRNGELFF.

This clonotype was counted between two and nine times. The rearrangement uses TRBV2 and TRBJ2-5; no reliable D call. Trimming removed 11 bases from V and 3 bases from J, with 16 bases in between. This CDR3 has 13 amino acids. CDR1 SNHLY and CDR2 FYNNEI come from the germline V gene. CDR3 nucleotide sequence: TGTGCCCGCTCGTCGGGCCTAGAAGAGACCCAGTACTTC. Translating gives CARSSGLEETQYF.

There are many counts of this clonotype. The chain couples TRBV18 to TRBJ1-1; D is uncertain. The V and J ends lost 0 bases and 3 bases respectively, with 5 bases between them. The CDR3 covers 13 residues. The V gene's germline CDR1 is KGHSH and CDR2 LQKENI. CDR3 protein: CASSPPGDTEAFF. The CDR3 DNA reads TGTGCCAGCTCACCACCGGGTGACACTGAAGCTTTCTTT. Using reference TRBV18 and TRBJ1-1 for the parts outside the CDR3, the full variable domain is NAGVMQNPRHLVRRRGQEARLRCSPMKGHSHVYWYRQLPEEGLKFMVYLQKENIIDESGMPKERFSAEFPKEGPSILRIQQVVRGDSAAYFCASSPPGDTEAFFGQGTRLTVV.